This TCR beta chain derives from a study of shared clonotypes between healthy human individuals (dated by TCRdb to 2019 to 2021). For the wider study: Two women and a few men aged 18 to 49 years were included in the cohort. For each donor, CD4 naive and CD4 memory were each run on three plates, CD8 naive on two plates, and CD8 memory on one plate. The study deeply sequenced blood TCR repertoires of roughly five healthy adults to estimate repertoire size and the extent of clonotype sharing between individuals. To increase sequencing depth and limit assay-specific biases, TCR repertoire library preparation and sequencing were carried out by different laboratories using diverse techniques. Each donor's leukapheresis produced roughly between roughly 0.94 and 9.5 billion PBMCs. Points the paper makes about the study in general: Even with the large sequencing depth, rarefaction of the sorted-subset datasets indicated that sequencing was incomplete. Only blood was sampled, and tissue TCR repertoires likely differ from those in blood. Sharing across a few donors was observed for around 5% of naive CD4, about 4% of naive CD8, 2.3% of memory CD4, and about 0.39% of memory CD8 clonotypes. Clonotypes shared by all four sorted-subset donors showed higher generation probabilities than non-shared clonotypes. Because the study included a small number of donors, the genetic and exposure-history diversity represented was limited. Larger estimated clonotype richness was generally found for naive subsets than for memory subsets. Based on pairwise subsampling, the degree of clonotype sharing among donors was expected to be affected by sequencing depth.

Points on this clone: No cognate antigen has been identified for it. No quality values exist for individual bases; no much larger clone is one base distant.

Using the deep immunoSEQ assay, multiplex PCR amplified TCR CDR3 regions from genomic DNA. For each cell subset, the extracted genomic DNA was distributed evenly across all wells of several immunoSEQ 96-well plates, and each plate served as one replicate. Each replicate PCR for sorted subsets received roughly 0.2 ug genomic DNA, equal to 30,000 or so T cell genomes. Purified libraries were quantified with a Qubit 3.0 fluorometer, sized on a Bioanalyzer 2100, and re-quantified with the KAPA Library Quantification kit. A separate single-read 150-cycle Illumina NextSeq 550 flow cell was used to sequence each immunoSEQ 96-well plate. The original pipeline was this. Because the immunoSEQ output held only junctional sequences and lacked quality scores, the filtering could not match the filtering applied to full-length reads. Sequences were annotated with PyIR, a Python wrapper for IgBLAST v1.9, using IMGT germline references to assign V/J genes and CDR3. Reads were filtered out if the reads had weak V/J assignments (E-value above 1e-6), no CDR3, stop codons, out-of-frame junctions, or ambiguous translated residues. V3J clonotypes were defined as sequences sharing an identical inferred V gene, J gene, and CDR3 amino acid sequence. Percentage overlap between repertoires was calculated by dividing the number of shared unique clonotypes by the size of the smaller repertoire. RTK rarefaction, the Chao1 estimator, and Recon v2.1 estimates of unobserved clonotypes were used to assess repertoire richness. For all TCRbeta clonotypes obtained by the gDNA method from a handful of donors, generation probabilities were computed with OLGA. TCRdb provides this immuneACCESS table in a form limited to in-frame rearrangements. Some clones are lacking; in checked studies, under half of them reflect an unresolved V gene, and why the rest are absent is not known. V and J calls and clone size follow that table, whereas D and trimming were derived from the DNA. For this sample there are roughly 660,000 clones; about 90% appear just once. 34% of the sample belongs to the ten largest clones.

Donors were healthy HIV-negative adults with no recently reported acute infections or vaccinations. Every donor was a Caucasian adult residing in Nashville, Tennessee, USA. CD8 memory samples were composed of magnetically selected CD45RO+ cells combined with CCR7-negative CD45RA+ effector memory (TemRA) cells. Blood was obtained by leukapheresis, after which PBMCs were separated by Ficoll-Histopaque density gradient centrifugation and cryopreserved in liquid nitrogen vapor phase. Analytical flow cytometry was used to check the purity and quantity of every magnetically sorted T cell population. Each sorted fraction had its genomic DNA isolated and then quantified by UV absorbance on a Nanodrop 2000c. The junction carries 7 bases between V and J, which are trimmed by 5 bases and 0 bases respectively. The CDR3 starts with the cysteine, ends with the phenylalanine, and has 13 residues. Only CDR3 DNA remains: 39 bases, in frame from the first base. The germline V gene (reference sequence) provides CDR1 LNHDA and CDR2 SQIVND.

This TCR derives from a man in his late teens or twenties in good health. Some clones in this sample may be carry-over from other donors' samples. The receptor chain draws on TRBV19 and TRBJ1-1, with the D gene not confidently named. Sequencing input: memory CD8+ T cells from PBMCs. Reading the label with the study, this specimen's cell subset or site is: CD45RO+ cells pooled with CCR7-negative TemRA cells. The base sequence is TGTGCCAGTAGTCCTCTCTTGAACACTGAAGCTTTCTTT. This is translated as CASSPLLNTEAFF.